Reported below is one T cell receptor (beta chain). Its cognate antigen is unknown. The data belong to a study of siplizumab effects on memory and regulatory T cells. General observations from the study: Treatment with siplizumab left mappable alloreactive CD4+ clones averaging 68.8% Treg-derived, compared with around 29% in controls. The apparent diversity of naive T cells exceeded that of memory cells, and naive T cells seemed to make a major contribution to the alloresponse.

The CDR3 extends over 14 amino acids. The V and J ends lost 6 bases and 0 bases, in that order; junction bases with no gene match: 3. The germline CDR1 and CDR2 sequences are MNHNS and SASEGT. The data were produced by immunoSEQ multiplex PCR, yet TCRdb's version contains in-frame clones alone and is incomplete. The repertoire holds 99,000 or so clones, with just over 90% as singletons. The V call is TRBV6-1, the J call TRBJ2-3; TRBD1 matches 7 bases. This sequence originates from a human donor in good health. The material sequenced was CD4+ T cells sorted from blood. CDR3 amino acids: CASRADRSTDTQYF. In DNA, the CDR3 is TGTGCCAGCAGAGCGGACAGGAGCACAGATACGCAGTATTTT.